This is a list of T cell receptor beta chains from one sample in a study of control samples from healthy donors and cancer patients. Sequencing used immunoSEQ multiplex PCR; TCRdb keeps in-frame clones, though not all of them. The repertoire consists of 110,000 to 150,000 clones, with approximately 92% occurring once and the leading ten covering over 9%. The specimen was blood. All receptors come from a man younger than 40 in good health. CDR3s include the opening cysteine and the closing phenylalanine or tryptophan. The D gene is left open where the match is weak. The size of a clone is reported for some rows only, either as once, few or many, or as a class for expanded clones.

size,J,D,V,length,CDR3,DNA
.,TRBJ1-4,.,TRBV20-1,11,CSILGNEKLFF,TGCAGTATTCTAGGGAATGAAAAACTGTTTTTT
.,TRBJ1-3,TRBD1,TRBV28,15,CASGSRGPRGNTIYF,TGTGCCAGCGGTAGCAGGGGGCCGCGGGGAAACACCATATATTTT
.,TRBJ2-7,TRBD2,TRBV10-3,16,CAISESTSGSHQEQYF,TGTGCCATCAGTGAGTCCACTAGCGGGAGCCATCAGGAGCAGTACTTC
.,TRBJ1-1,.,TRBV6-2/TRBV6-3,12,CASSYPVAEASF,TGTGCCAGCAGTTACCCGGTGGCTGAAGCTTCCTTT
.,TRBJ2-1,.,TRBV4-3,15,CASSQAISSSHEQFF,TGCGCCAGCAGCCAAGCAATCTCCAGCTCCCATGAGCAGTTCTTC
.,TRBJ1-2,.,TRBV27,16,CASTETAGTLNYGYTF,TGTGCCAGCACCGAAACGGCCGGGACACTTAACTATGGCTACACCTTC
.,TRBJ1-1,TRBD1,TRBV6-5,14,CASSRTGTGAEAFF,TGTGCCAGCAGTCGGACAGGGACTGGGGCCGAAGCTTTCTTT
.,TRBJ2-2,.,TRBV7-8,16,CASSLVWRRNTGELFF,TGTGCCAGCAGCTTAGTCTGGCGGAGGAACACCGGGGAGCTGTTTTTT
.,TRBJ1-3,.,TRBV7-8,17,CASSPNWGKGSGNTIYF,TGTGCCAGCAGCCCTAATTGGGGCAAGGGCTCTGGAAACACCATATATTTT
.,TRBJ2-7,.,TRBV5-1,14,CASSLGPNFYEQYF,TGCGCCAGCAGCTTGGGACCGAATTTCTACGAGCAGTACTTC
.,TRBJ2-6,.,TRBV6-4,17,CASSDIAFDSGANVLTF,TGTGCCAGCAGTGACATTGCGTTTGACTCTGGGGCCAACGTCCTGACTTTC
.,TRBJ2-2,.,TRBV6-2/TRBV6-3,14,CASSYGAETGELFF,TGTGCCAGCAGTTATGGAGCAGAGACCGGGGAGCTGTTTTTT
.,TRBJ2-1,.,TRBV6-5,13,CASSSTVYYEQFF,TGTGCCAGCAGTTCGACAGTATACTATGAGCAGTTCTTC
.,TRBJ2-5,TRBD2,TRBV6-1,13,CASRRAGAETQYF,TGTGCCAGCAGGCGAGCGGGAGCAGAGACCCAGTACTTC
.,TRBJ1-1,.,TRBV11-1,13,CASSLVSDTEAFF,TGTGCCAGCAGCTTAGTCAGTGACACTGAAGCTTTCTTT
.,TRBJ2-3,TRBD1,TRBV19,15,CASSQFSGGEDTQYF,TGTGCCAGTAGTCAGTTCTCAGGGGGCGAAGATACGCAGTATTTT
.,TRBJ2-1,TRBD2,TRBV4-2,21,CASSRGLMVAGGPGLYNEQFF,TGTGCCAGCAGCCGGGGCCTAATGGTAGCGGGAGGTCCAGGTCTCTACAATGAGCAGTTCTTC
.,TRBJ1-1,.,TRBV28,14,CASTIRDTNTEAFF,TGTGCCAGCACAATCCGGGATACGAACACTGAAGCTTTCTTT
once,TRBJ1-1,TRBD1,TRBV2,13,CASISDRGPEAFF,TGTGCCAGCATCTCGGACAGGGGGCCTGAAGCTTTCTTT
.,TRBJ1-5,.,TRBV7-9,13,CASSLVEGQPQHF,TGTGCCAGCAGCTTAGTGGAGGGGCAGCCCCAGCATTTT
.,TRBJ1-4,.,TRBV6-6,16,CASSWNFRATNEKLFF,TGTGCCAGCAGTTGGAATTTCAGGGCAACTAATGAAAAACTGTTTTTT
.,TRBJ1-2,.,TRBV6-5,15,CASIINRARDYGYTF,TGTGCCAGCATTATAAACAGGGCTCGAGACTATGGCTACACCTTC
.,TRBJ1-5,.,TRBV7-2,15,CASSLDTGSNQPQHF,TGTGCCAGCAGCTTAGATACAGGGAGCAATCAGCCCCAGCATTTT
.,TRBJ2-1,TRBD2,TRBV7-2,15,CASSSGLAGDNEQFF,TGTGCCAGCAGCTCCGGACTAGCGGGAGACAATGAGCAGTTCTTC
.,TRBJ2-1,TRBD2,TRBV27,15,CASSLGLAGVYEQFF,TGTGCCAGCAGTTTAGGACTAGCGGGAGTATATGAGCAGTTCTTC
.,TRBJ2-1,.,TRBV6-5,13,CATTDPPYNEQFF,TGTGCCACGACAGACCCTCCGTACAATGAGCAGTTCTTC
.,TRBJ2-7,TRBD1,TRBV2,17,CASSEALDRVKFYEQYF,TGTGCCAGCAGTGAAGCGTTGGACAGGGTAAAGTTCTACGAGCAGTACTTC
few,TRBJ2-3,.,TRBV23-1,14,CASSQPTYTDTQYF,TGCGCCAGCAGTCAACCGACCTACACAGATACGCAGTATTTT
once,TRBJ2-7,.,TRBV20-1,13,CSASTSDPYEQYF,TGCAGTGCTAGTACGAGCGATCCCTACGAGCAGTACTTC
.,TRBJ2-2,.,TRBV7-3,15,CASSFGGQATGELFF,TGTGCCAGCAGCTTCGGTGGCCAGGCCACCGGGGAGCTGTTTTTT
.,TRBJ1-1,TRBD1,TRBV6-2/TRBV6-3,17,CASSYSDHRGLSTEAFF,TGTGCCAGCAGTTACTCGGACCACAGGGGCTTGAGCACTGAAGCTTTCTTT
.,TRBJ2-3,.,TRBV9,15,CASSGPGTGTDTQYF,TGTGCCAGCAGCGGCCCCGGGACTGGCACAGATACGCAGTATTTT
.,TRBJ1-2,.,TRBV6-5,13,CASSQGFSGGYTF,TGTGCCAGCAGCCAAGGGTTTAGCGGTGGCTACACCTTC
.,TRBJ2-3,.,TRBV5-6,11,CASREGDTQYF,TGTGCCAGCAGAGAGGGGGATACGCAGTATTTT
.,TRBJ2-7,.,TRBV5-6,14,CASSLVQGRYEQYF,TGTGCCAGCAGCTTGGTCCAGGGGCGGTACGAGCAGTACTTC
.,TRBJ1-1,.,TRBV7-9,14,CASSLAAENTEAFF,TGTGCCAGCAGCTTAGCGGCGGAGAACACTGAAGCTTTCTTT
.,TRBJ2-7,.,TRBV7-9,14,CASSSPLDKGEQYF,TGTGCCAGCAGCTCTCCACTAGACAAGGGCGAGCAGTACTTC
.,TRBJ2-1,.,TRBV6-6,20,CASSPPRQVPEQSSYNEQFF,TGTGCCAGCAGTCCACCTAGACAGGTTCCCGAACAGAGCTCCTACAATGAGCAGTTCTTC
.,TRBJ2-1,.,TRBV13,15,CASSLEGGTYNEQFF,TGTGCCAGCAGCTTAGAGGGAGGCACCTACAATGAGCAGTTCTTC
few,TRBJ2-5,TRBD2,TRBV7-9,13,CASSMTSGTTQYF,TGTGCCAGCAGCATGACTAGCGGCACGACCCAGTACTTC
.,TRBJ1-6,TRBD1,TRBV28,20,CASSPLKTGDGSSYNSPLHF,TGTGCCAGCAGCCCCCTGAAGACAGGGGACGGGAGCTCCTATAATTCACCCCTCCACTTT